This T cell receptor beta chain comes out of a study of blood T cells in healthy people across ages. Primers used in a second PCR of roughly 7 to 12 cycles were a sample-barcoded 5' primer and a J-beta primer mix. Every molecule of cDNA carried a tag from a template-switch adaptor with 12 random nucleotides. Sequencing yielded, for each sample, at least 2.5 million paired-end reads carrying CDR3. Using its own MiXCR run on the 5' RACE reads, TCRdb lists one record per CDR3 protein. Of some 1.6 million distinct CDR3 sequences in the sample, 30% to 35% were seen once. Turning to this clonotype: Its target is not known.

V gave up 3 bases and J gave up 2 bases, with 17 bases separating them. The CDR3 covers 17 residues. Germline CDR1 is GTSNPN and CDR2 is SVGIG (reference sequence). Study results and caveats: One million T cells yielded diversity estimates that were considered underestimates. The study found TCR beta diversity correlated strongly with naive T cell percentage.

This clonotype was sampled from a woman between 25 and 40 years old in good health. The sequenced sample consisted of blood. The V call is TRBV30, the J call TRBJ2-6; perhaps TRBD1 as D (6 bases). The CDR3 here is CAWSEGTIRPGANVLTF. Here the CDR3 DNA reads TGTGCCTGGAGCGAGGGGACAATACGCCCTGGGGCCAACGTCCTGACTTTC.